These 16 T cell receptor beta chains were sequenced from one sample in a study of T cell responses to AZD1222 COVID-19 vaccine. TCRdb's copy holds only in-frame clones and misses some; the assay was immunoSEQ multiplex PCR. The repertoire holds 100,000 or so clones, with roughly 89% as singletons. Sequencing was performed on peripheral blood, taken 28 days after the second AZD1222 dose. The origin of the receptors is an adult who received the AZD1222 COVID-19 vaccine.

V gene TRBV18 combines with J gene TRBJ1-1, with a weak D call TRBD1 (6 bases). CDR3 length equals 15 residues. CDR1 and CDR2 from the germline V gene are KGHSH and LQKENI. V lost 6 bases and J 4 bases, leaving 18 bases between the germline ends. As DNA, the CDR3 is TGTGCCAGCTCGCTCCAGACAGGTTCGGTCACTGAAGCTTTCTTT. It translates to CASSLQTGSVTEAFF.

This chain connects TRBV6-1 to TRBJ1-5, with 9 nucleotides matching TRBD1. This CDR3 spans 16 amino acids. CDR1 is MNHNS and CDR2 is SASEGT in the germline V gene. V lost 4 bases to trimming and J lost 4 bases; unmatched junction nucleotides: 8. The DNA for the CDR3 is TGTGCCAGCAGTGCAGCCGGGACAGGGTTTAATCAGCCCCAGCATTTT. Residues: CASSAAGTGFNQPQHF.

The chain links TRBV28 to TRBJ2-7; tentatively, D is TRBD1 or TRBD2 (5 bases each). CDR3 length equals 15 residues. The V gene's germline CDR1 is MDHEN and CDR2 SYDVKM. Trimming pared 5 bases from V and 1 base from J, leaving 15 bases between. CDR3: CASSQPGTVSYEQYF. The DNA for the CDR3 is TGTGCCAGCAGTCAACCCGGGACGGTTTCCTACGAGCAGTACTTC. The variable domain in full, completed from reference TRBV28 and TRBJ2-7, reads DVKVTQSSRYLVKRTGEKVFLECVQDMDHENMFWYRQDPGLGLRLIYFSYDVKMKEKGDIPEGYSVSREKKERFSLILESASTNQTSMYLCASSQPGTVSYEQYFGPGTRLTVT.

The chain employs TRBV6-1 and TRBJ1-5; perhaps TRBD1 as D (5 bases). The ends were cut back, 1 base at V and 2 bases at J, with 12 bases in the middle. The CDR3 runs to 16 residues. Germline V CDR1 and CDR2: MNHNS, SASEGT. CDR3 region: CASSEVSRVGNQPQHF. CDR3 in DNA: TGTGCCAGCAGTGAAGTGAGCAGGGTCGGCAATCAGCCCCAGCATTTT.

This chain links TRBV7-3 with TRBJ2-1, with TRBD1 matching over 7 bases. V dropped 5 bases and J dropped 4; count of bases not matched to a gene: 11. CDR1 and CDR2 from the germline V gene are SGHTA and FQGTGA. The CDR3 totals 16 residues. The CDR3 DNA reads TGTGCCAGCAGCCAATCCCTAGCAGGGGGATACAATGAGCAGTTCTTC. It translates to CASSQSLAGGYNEQFF.

The rearrangement uses TRBV6-2 or TRBV6-3 and TRBJ2-5; 7 bases are shared with TRBD2. This CDR3 has 15 residues. J lost 2 bases, V lost 5 bases, and 8 bases had no gene match. Looked up from germline, CDR1 is MNHEY and CDR2 is SVGEGT. The CDR3 reads CASSPLTGGQETQYF. The DNA of the CDR3 is TGTGCCAGCAGTCCGCTTACGGGGGGTCAAGAGACCCAGTACTTC.

V usage is TRBV12-3 or TRBV12-4 and J usage is TRBJ2-5; D remains ambiguous. The CDR3 has 12 amino acids. Trimming pared 2 bases from V and 5 bases from J, leaving 6 bases between. CDR3 DNA: TGTGCCAGCAGTTTAAGTCGGGAGACCCAGTACTTC. Its protein is CASSLSRETQYF.

The V gene is TRBV7-3, the J gene TRBJ2-7; 7 bases agree with TRBD2. This CDR3 region has 15 residues. From germline, CDR1 is SGHTA and CDR2 FQGTGA. Trimming removed 5 bases from V and 4 bases from J; junction bases left unmatched: 11. In DNA form, the CDR3 reads TGTGCCAGCAGCCGTCGAGCGGGGCCAGAGTACGAGCAGTACTTC. It yields the protein CASSRRAGPEYEQYF.

This clone showed up just a few times. The CDR3 DNA sequence: TGTGCCAGCAGTTTATCGACAGGGGGCTTGGATACGCAGTATTTT. It codes for CASSLSTGGLDTQYF. V gene TRBV27 combines with J gene TRBJ2-3, with 10 bases identical to TRBD1. Per germline, CDR1 MNHEY and CDR2 SMNVEV (reference sequence). The junction had 3 bases not matched to a gene; V was cut back by 0 bases and J by 6 bases. The CDR3 length is 15 residues.

The V and J genes are TRBV14 and TRBJ2-7; TRBD1 is a possible D gene (5 bases). Germline CDR1 and CDR2: SGHDN and FVKESK. V lost 1 base and J lost 5, with 21 bases in between. The CDR3 spans 17 residues. The CDR3 reads CASSQVRWGADDHEQYF. In DNA form, the CDR3 reads TGTGCCAGCAGCCAAGTTCGTTGGGGCGCAGATGACCACGAGCAGTACTTC.

V gene TRBV28 combines with J gene TRBJ2-3, with D unclear. This CDR3 has 12 amino acids. The germline CDR1 and CDR2 sequences are MDHEN and SYDVKM. V was clipped by 1 base and J by 2 bases, with 1 base between them. This CDR3 is CASSLYTDTQYF. The CDR3 nucleotides read TGTGCCAGCAGTTTATACACAGATACGCAGTATTTT.

This sequence joins TRBV28 and TRBJ2-1; no clear D. The CDR3 has 13 residues. The germline CDR1 and CDR2 sequences are MDHEN and SYDVKM. V dropped 1 base and J dropped 12 bases, with 13 bases sitting between them. CDR3 sequence (DNA): TGTGCCAGCAGTTTATTGTCCACTCTTTCGCAGTTCTTC. As protein: CASSLLSTLSQFF.

Only one count was recorded for this clone. The DNA of the CDR3 is TGCGCCAGCAGCTTGGTGCTAGCGGGAGGTACGAATGAGCAGTTCTTC. Residues: CASSLVLAGGTNEQFF. The chain links TRBV5-1 to TRBJ2-1, with TRBD2 matching over 11 bases. V was pared by 0 bases and J by 7 bases, with 6 bases of the junction left unmatched. CDR1 is SGHRS and CDR2 is YFSETQ in the germline V gene. This CDR3 region has 16 residues.

The rearrangement links TRBV13 to TRBJ1-3, with a weak D call TRBD1 (5 bases). The length of the CDR3 is 14 residues. Trimming left V 5 bases short and J 1 base short, with 9 bases between. CDR1 is PRHDT, CDR2 FYEKMQ, per germline (reference sequence). The CDR3 sequence is CASSHRLSGNTIYF. Written as DNA, the CDR3 is TGTGCCAGCAGCCACAGGCTGTCTGGAAACACCATATATTTT.

This chain connects TRBV11-2 to TRBJ2-7, with D possibly TRBD1 on 5 matching bases. The CDR3 sequence is 13 residues long. Trimming removed 2 bases at V and 3 bases at J, with 8 bases between. Germline V gene lookup returns CDR1 SGHAT and CDR2 FQNNGV. The CDR3 DNA is TGTGCCAGCAGCTTAAGACAGTACTACGAGCAGTACTTC. It yields the protein CASSLRQYYEQYF.

The chain couples TRBV14 to TRBJ2-1, with 8 positions matching TRBD2. CDR3 length equals 15 residues. The V gene end was trimmed by 1 base and the J gene end by 4 bases; junction bases not matched to a gene: 3. Germline V gene lookup returns CDR1 SGHDN and CDR2 FVKESK. As DNA, the CDR3 is TGTGCCAGCAGCCAAGGACTAGCGACATACAATGAGCAGTTCTTC. It translates to CASSQGLATYNEQFF.